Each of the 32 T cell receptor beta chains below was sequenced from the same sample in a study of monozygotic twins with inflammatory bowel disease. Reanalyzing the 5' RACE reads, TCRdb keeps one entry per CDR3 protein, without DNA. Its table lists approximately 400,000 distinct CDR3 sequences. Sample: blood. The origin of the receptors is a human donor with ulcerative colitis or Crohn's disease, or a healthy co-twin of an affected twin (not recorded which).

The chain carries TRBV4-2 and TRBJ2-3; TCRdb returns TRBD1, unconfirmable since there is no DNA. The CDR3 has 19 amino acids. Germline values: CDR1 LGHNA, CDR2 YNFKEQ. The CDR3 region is CASSQDSHNVGQGTDTQYF.

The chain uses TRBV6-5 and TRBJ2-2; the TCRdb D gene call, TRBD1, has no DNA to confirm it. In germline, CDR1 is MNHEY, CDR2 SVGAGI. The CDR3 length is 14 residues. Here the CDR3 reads CASTWTANTGELFF.

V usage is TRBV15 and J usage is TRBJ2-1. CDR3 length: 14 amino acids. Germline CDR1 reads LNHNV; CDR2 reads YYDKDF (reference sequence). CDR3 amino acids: CATSSRHKIHEQFF.

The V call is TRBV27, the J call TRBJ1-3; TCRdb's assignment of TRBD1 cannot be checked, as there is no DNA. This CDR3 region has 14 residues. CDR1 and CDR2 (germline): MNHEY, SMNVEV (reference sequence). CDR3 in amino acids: CASQGLGTGNTIYF.

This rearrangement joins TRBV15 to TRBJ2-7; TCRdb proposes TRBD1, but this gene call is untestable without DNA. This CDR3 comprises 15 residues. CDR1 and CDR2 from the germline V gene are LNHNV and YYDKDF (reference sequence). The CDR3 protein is CATSRPPKGSYEQYF.

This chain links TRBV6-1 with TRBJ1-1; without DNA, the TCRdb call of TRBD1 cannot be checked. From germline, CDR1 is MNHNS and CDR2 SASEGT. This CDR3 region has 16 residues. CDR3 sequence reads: CASSQGLQRLNTEAFF.

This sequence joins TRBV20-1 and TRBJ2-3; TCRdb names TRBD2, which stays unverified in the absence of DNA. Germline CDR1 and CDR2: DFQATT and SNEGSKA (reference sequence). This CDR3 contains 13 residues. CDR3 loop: CSARHERGDTQYF.

The CDR3 sequence is CSARGTTGTEGYTF. The rearrangement uses TRBV20-1 and TRBJ1-2; TCRdb names TRBD1, which stays unverified in the absence of DNA. The CDR3 totals 14 residues. The germline V gene encodes CDR1 DFQATT and CDR2 SNEGSKA (reference sequence).

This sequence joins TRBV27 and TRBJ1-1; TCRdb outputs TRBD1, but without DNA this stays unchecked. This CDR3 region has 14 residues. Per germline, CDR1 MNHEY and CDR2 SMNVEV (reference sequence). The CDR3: CVSSKQGAGTEAFF.

CDR3 region: CSVERGGYEQYF. The V and J genes are TRBV29-1 and TRBJ2-7; there is no DNA to check the TCRdb D call of TRBD1. The CDR3 has 12 amino acids. Germline CDR1 is SQVTM and CDR2 is ANQGSEA.

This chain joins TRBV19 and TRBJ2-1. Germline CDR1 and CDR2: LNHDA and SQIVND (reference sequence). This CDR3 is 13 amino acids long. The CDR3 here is CASSTLKSDEQFF.

The CDR3 loop reads CALGDNFGNQPQHF. This chain links TRBV30 with TRBJ1-5; TCRdb indicates TRBD1, and absent DNA this call remains unverified. The CDR3 loop spans 14 amino acids. Germline values: CDR1 GTSNPN, CDR2 SVGIG (reference sequence).

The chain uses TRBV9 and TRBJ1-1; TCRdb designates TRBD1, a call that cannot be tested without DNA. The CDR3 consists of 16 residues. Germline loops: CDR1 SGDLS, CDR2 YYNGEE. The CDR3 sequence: CASSGDRERLNTEAFF.

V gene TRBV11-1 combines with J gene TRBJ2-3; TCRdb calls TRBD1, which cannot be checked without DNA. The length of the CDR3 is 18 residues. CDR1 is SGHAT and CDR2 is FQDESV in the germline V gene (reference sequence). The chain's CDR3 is CASSPSQERGSFTDTQYF.

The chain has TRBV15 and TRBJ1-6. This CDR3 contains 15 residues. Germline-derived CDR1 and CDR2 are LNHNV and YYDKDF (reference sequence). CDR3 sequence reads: CATSRDARQNSPLHF.

The CDR3 here is CASSSLPAGNTEAFF. The chain uses TRBV5-1 and TRBJ1-1; TCRdb picks TRBD1, but there is no DNA to check that call. The CDR3 extends over 15 amino acids. Germline values: CDR1 SGHRS, CDR2 YFSETQ.

The CDR3 is CASSNMGPYNEQFF. The V and J genes are TRBV7-2 and TRBJ2-1; TCRdb picks TRBD1, but there is no DNA to check that call. The CDR3 has 14 amino acids. CDR1 is SGHTA and CDR2 is FQGNSA in the germline V gene. The variable domain in full, with the rest retrieved from reference TRBV7-2 and TRBJ2-1, is GAGVSQSPSNKVTEKGKDVELRCDPISGHTALYWYRQSLGQGLEFLIYFQGNSAPDKSGLPSDRFSAERTGGSVSTLTIQRTQQEDSAVYLCASSNMGPYNEQFFGPGTRLTVL.

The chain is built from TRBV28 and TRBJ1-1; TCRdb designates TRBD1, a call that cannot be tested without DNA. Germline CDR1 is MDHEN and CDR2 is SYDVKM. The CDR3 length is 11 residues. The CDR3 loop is CVVRMNTEAFF. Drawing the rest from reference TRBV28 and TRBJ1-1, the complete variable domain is DVKVTQSSRYLVKRTGEKVFLECVQDMDHENMFWYRQDPGLGLRLIYFSYDVKMKEKGDIPEGYSVSREKKERFSLILESASTNQTSMYLCVVRMNTEAFFGQGTRLTVV.

CDR3 sequence: CSVVQGPSYNGQFF. The rearrangement uses TRBV29-1 and TRBJ2-1; the TRBD1 assignment by TCRdb is unverifiable without DNA. The CDR3 sequence is 14 residues long. Germline CDR1 SQVTM, CDR2 ANQGSEA.

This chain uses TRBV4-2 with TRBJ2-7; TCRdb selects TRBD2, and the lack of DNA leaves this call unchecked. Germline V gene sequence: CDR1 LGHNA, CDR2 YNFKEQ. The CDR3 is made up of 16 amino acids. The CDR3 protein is CASSQGTSGVRYEQYF.

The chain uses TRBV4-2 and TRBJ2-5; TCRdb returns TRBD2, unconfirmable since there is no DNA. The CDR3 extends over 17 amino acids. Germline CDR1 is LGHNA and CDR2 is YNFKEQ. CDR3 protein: CASSQVGYLAGGGTQYF.

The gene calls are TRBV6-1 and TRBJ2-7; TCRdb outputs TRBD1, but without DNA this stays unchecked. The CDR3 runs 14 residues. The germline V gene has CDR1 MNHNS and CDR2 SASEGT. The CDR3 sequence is CASSTGPGGYEQYF.

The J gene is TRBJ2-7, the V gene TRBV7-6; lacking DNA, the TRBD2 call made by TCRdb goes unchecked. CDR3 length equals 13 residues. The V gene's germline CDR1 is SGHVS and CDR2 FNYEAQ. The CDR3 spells CASSQNQRGEQYF.

This CDR3 reads CASTDGTSGGVDEQYF. The V gene is TRBV6-2 or TRBV6-3, the J gene TRBJ2-7; TCRdb outputs TRBD2, but without DNA this stays unchecked. This CDR3 has 16 amino acids. The germline CDR1 and CDR2 sequences are MNHEY and SVGEGT.

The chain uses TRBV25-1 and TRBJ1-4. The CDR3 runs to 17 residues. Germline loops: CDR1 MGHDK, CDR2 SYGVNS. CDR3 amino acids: CASSEPDESLTNEKLFF.

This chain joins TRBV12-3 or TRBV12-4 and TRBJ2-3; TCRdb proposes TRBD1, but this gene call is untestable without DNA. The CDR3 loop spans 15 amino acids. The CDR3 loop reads CASSLVQGFLDTQYF.

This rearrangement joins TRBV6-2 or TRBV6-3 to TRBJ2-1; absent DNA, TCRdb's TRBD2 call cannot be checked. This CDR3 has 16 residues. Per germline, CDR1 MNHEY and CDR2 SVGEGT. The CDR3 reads CASSYSLDSLLEGQFF.

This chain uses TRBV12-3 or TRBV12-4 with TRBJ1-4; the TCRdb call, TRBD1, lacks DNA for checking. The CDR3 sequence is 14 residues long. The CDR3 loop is CASSWTGSNEKLFF.

Here the CDR3 reads CASSYQRNTEAFF. This rearrangement joins TRBV12-3 or TRBV12-4 to TRBJ1-1. The length of the CDR3 is 13 residues.

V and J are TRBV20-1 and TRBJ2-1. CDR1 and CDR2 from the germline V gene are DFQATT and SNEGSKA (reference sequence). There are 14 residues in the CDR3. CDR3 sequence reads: CSARDITAYNEQFF.

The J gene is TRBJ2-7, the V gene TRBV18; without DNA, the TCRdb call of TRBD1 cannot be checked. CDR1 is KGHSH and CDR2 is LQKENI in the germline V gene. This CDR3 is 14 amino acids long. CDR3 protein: CASSPGQGFSGQYF. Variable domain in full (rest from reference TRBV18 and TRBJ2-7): NAGVMQNPRHLVRRRGQEARLRCSPMKGHSHVYWYRQLPEEGLKFMVYLQKENIIDESGMPKERFSAEFPKEGPSILRIQQVVRGDSAAYFCASSPGQGFSGQYFGPGTRLTVT.

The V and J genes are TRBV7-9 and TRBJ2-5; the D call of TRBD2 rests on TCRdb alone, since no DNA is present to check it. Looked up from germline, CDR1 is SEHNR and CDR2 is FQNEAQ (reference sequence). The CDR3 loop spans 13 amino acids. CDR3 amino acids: CASSPAALETQYF. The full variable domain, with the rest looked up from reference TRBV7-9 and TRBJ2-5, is DTGVSQNPRHKITKRGQNVTFRCDPISEHNRLYWYRQTLGQGPEFLTYFQNEAQLEKSRLLSDRFSAERPKGSFSTLEIQRTEQGDSAMYLCASSPAALETQYFGPGTRLLVL.